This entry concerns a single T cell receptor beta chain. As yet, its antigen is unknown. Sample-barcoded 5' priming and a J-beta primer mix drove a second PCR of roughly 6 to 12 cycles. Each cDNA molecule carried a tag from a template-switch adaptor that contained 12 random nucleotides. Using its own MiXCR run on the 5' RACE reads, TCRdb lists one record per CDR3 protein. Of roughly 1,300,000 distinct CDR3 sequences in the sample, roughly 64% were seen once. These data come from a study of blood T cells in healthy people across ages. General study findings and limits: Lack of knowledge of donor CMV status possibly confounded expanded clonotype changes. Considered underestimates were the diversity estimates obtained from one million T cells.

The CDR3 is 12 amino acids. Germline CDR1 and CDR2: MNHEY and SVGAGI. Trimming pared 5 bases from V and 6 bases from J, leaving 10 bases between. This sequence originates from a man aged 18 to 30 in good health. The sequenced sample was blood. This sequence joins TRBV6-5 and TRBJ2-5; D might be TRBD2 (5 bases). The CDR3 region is CASSPSGKTQYF. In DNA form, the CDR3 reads TGTGCCAGCAGTCCGTCCGGGAAGACCCAGTACTTC.